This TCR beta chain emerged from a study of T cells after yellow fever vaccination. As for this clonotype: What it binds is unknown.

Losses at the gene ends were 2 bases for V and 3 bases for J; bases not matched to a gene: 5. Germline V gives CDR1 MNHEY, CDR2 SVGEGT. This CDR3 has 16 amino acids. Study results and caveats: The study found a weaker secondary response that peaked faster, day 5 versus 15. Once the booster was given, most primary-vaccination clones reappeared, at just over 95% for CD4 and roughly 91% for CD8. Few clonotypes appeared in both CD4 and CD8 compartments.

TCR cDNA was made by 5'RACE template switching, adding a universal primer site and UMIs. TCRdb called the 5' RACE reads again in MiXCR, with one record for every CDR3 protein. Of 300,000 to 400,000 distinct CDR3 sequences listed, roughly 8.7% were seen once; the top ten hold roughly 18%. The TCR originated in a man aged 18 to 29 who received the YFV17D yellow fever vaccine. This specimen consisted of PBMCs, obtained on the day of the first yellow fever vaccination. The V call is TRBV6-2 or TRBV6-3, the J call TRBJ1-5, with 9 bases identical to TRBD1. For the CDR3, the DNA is TGTGCCAGCAGTTACGGGACAGGGCTCTACAATCAGCCCCAGCATTTT. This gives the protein CASSYGTGLYNQPQHF.